The TCR beta chain described here comes from a study of control samples from healthy donors and cancer patients. Here immunoSEQ multiplex PCR was the method, and the copy in TCRdb shows in-frame clones only, minus some. The sample consists of under 85,000 clones, roughly nine tenths of them appearing once. This clone came up a few times. Trimming stripped 5 bases from V and 4 bases from J, with 9 bases between. The germline CDR1 and CDR2 sequences are SNHLY and FYNNEI. The CDR3 extends over 13 amino acids. This clonotype originated in a man in his fifties or sixties with colorectal cancer. The chain is built from TRBV2 and TRBJ1-5; D might be TRBD1 (5 bases). What was sequenced was PBMCs. CDR3 sequence reads: CASSLQANQPQHF. CDR3 DNA sequence: TGTGCCAGCAGTTTACAGGCAAATCAGCCCCAGCATTTT.